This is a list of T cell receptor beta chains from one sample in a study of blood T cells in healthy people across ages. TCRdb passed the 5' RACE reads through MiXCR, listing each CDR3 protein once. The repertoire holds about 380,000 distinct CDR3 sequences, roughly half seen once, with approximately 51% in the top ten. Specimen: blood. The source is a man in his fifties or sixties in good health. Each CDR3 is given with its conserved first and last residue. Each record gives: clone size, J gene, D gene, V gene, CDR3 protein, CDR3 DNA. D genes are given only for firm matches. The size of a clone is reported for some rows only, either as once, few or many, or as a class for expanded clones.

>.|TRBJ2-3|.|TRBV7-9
CASLSYTDTQYF
TGTGCCAGCCTCTCATACACAGATACGCAGTATTTT
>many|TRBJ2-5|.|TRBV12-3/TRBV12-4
CASSLRGAATKYQETQYF
TGTGCCAGCAGTTTAAGGGGGGCGGCTACCAAGTACCAAGAGACCCAGTACTTC
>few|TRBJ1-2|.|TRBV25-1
CASSESIAYGYTF
TGTGCCAGCAGTGAATCAATCGCCTATGGCTACACCTTC
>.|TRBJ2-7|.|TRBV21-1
CASRPYGTTYEQYF
TGTGCCAGCAGACCCTACGGGACAACTTACGAGCAGTACTTC
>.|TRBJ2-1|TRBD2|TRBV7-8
CASSLGPAGASNEQFF
TGTGCCAGCAGCTTAGGTCCAGCGGGGGCCTCCAATGAGCAGTTCTTC
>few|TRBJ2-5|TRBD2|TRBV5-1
CASRREGFVNEQYF
TGCGCCAGCAGGCGGGAGGGTTTTGTCAATGAGCAGTACTTC
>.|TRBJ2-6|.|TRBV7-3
CASSSGGGANVLTF
TGTGCCAGCAGCTCAGGGGGGGGGGCCAACGTCCTGACTTTC
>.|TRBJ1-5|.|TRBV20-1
CSARDSSSRAGSNQPQHF
TGCAGTGCTAGAGATTCGTCGTCCAGGGCGGGGAGCAATCAGCCCCAGCATTTT
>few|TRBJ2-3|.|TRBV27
CASSPGSRDTQYF
TGTGCCAGCAGCCCGGGATCCAGGGATACGCAGTATTTT
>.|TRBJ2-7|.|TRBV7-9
CASSSGGRLFYYEQYF
TGTGCCAGCAGCTCCGGGGGCAGGCTTTTTTACTACGAGCAGTACTTC
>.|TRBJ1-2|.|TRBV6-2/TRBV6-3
CASSRPGTSANYGYTF
TGTGCCAGCAGTCGCCCCGGGACATCAGCTAACTATGGCTACACCTTC
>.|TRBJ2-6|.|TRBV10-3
CATRGPSGANVLNF
TGTGCCACCCGGGGCCCCTCTGGGGCCAACGTCCTGAATTTC
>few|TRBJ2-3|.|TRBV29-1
CSVGDSSDYTDTQYF
TGCAGCGTTGGTGATTCTAGCGACTACACAGATACGCAGTATTTT
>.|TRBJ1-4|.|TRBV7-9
CASSLDPGDKLFF
TGTGCCAGCAGCTTAGATCCGGGGGATAAACTGTTTTTT
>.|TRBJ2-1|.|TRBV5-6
CASSLVWNEQFF
TGTGCCAGCAGCTTGGTATGGAATGAGCAGTTCTTC
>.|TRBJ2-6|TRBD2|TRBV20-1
CSANGGVTGANVLTF
TGCAGTGCAAATGGGGGGGTGACTGGGGCCAACGTCCTGACTTTC
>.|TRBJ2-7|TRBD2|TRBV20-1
CSARATTSGRAAYEQYF
TGCAGTGCTAGAGCCACGACTAGCGGGAGGGCCGCGTACGAGCAGTACTTC
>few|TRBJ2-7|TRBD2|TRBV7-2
CASSRGGTSGRYEQYF
TGTGCCAGCAGCCGGGGGGGGACTAGCGGGAGATACGAGCAGTACTTC
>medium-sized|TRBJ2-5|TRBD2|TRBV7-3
CASSVREGETQYF
TGTGCCAGCAGCGTAAGGGAGGGGGAGACCCAGTACTTC
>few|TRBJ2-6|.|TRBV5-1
CASSLDGSGANVLTF
TGCGCCAGCAGCTTGGATGGCTCTGGGGCCAACGTCCTGACTTTC
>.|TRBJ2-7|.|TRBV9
CASSPVSSGSSYEQYF
TGTGCCAGCAGCCCCGTGTCGTCAGGGAGCTCCTACGAGCAGTACTTC
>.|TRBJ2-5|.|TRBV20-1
CSAGDGGRAETQYF
TGCAGTGCCGGAGATGGCGGCAGGGCAGAGACCCAGTACTTC
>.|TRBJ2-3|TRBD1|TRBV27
CASSFSAPTGSDTQYF
TGTGCCAGCAGTTTCTCTGCGCCGACAGGGTCAGATACGCAGTATTTT
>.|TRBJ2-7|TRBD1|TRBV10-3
CAISAWNRGLHEQYF
TGTGCCATCAGTGCGTGGAACAGGGGTCTCCACGAGCAGTACTTC
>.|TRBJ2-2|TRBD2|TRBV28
CASRATSAPGELFF
TGTGCCAGCAGGGCGACTAGCGCCCCCGGGGAGCTGTTTTTT
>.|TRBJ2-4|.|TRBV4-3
CASVHRVAKNIQYF
TGCGCCAGCGTCCACAGAGTAGCCAAAAACATTCAGTACTTC
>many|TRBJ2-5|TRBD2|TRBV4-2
CASSQEARLAVQETQYF
TGTGCCAGCAGCCAAGAGGCGCGACTAGCGGTTCAAGAGACCCAGTACTTC
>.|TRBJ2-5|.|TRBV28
CASSQDGRGETQYF
TGTGCCAGCAGCCAGGATGGGCGTGGAGAGACCCAGTACTTC